Shown below are 8 T cell receptor beta chains from a single sample sequenced in a study of shared clonotypes between healthy human individuals. Profiled with immunoSEQ multiplex PCR; TCRdb holds only in-frame clones, not every one. The table has more than 2,000,000 clones, more than 80% seen once. Sequencing was done on a sample of naive CD4+ T cells sorted from blood. Subset denoted: CD45RA+ positively selected. These receptors were obtained from a man aged 18 to 30 in good health.

The chain has TRBV2 and TRBJ2-7; no firm D call. The V and J ends lost 8 bases and 9 bases respectively, with 17 bases between them. The CDR3 runs 12 residues. CDR1 SNHLY and CDR2 FYNNEI come from the germline V gene. The CDR3 here is CASQDVSQSQYF. The CDR3 DNA is TGTGCCAGCCAAGACGTCAGCCAGTCGCAGTACTTC.

The V and J genes are TRBV29-1 and TRBJ1-1; a weak D match, TRBD1 (5 bases). CDR1 and CDR2 from the germline V gene are SQVTM and ANQGSEA. The CDR3 totals 13 residues. V was shortened by 3 bases and J by 4 bases, with 12 bases between the two germline ends. In DNA form, the CDR3 reads TGCAGCGTTGAGAGGGGTTTGGTCACTGAAGCTTTCTTT. This sequence encodes CSVERGLVTEAFF.

V usage is TRBV25-1 and J usage is TRBJ2-7, with 8 bases that match TRBD1. Per the germline V gene, CDR1 is MGHDK and CDR2 is SYGVNS. This CDR3 spans 12 amino acids. The V segment lost 4 bases and the J segment 9 bases; nucleotides outside the gene matches: 5. The CDR3 sequence is CASSASGTGQYF. In DNA form, the CDR3 reads TGTGCCAGCAGTGCTTCCGGGACAGGGCAGTACTTC.

The V gene is TRBV30, the J gene TRBJ2-2, with 7 bases fitting TRBD2. CDR1 GTSNPN and CDR2 SVGIG come from the germline V gene (reference sequence). This CDR3 comprises 14 residues. V was pared by 5 bases and J by 1 base, with 4 bases of the junction left unmatched. The CDR3 DNA sequence: TGTGCCTGGCGCCCGGGGGGGAACACCGGGGAGCTGTTTTTT. The encoded protein is CAWRPGGNTGELFF.

With regard to this clone: Other DNA sequences from this sample encode an identical CDR3 as well. The rearrangement links TRBV6-1 to TRBJ2-3; D not resolved. Germline assignment: CDR1 MNHNS and CDR2 SASEGT. This CDR3 is built from 13 residues. Trimming took off 4 bases at V and 3 bases at J, with 8 bases between the two ends. The CDR3 protein is CASSALGTDTQYF. CDR3 nucleotides: TGTGCCAGCAGTGCGCTAGGAACAGATACGCAGTATTTT.

In DNA, the CDR3 is TGTGCCAGCAAACGGGACAGCTCCTACGAGCAGTACTTC. This gives the protein CASKRDSSYEQYF. The gene calls are TRBV27 and TRBJ2-7; 7 bases agree with TRBD1. CDR1 and CDR2 (germline): MNHEY, SMNVEV (reference sequence). V shed 7 bases, J shed 0 bases, and the junction held 3 bases outside the gene matches. The CDR3 totals 13 residues.

This rearrangement joins TRBV9 to TRBJ2-2; a weak D match, TRBD1 (6 bases). The germline V and J ends were trimmed by 3 bases and 1 base, with 7 bases remaining between them. The germline gives CDR1 SGDLS, CDR2 YYNGEE. CDR3 length: 14 residues. The CDR3 DNA is TGTGCCAGCAGCGACAGGGTGAACACCGGGGAGCTGTTTTTT. The encoded protein is CASSDRVNTGELFF.

The gene calls are TRBV4-2 and TRBJ2-3; 8 nucleotides align to TRBD2. V gave up 0 bases and J gave up 5 bases; unmatched junction bases: 16. The CDR3 runs 19 residues. Germline V CDR1 and CDR2: LGHNA, YNFKEQ. The CDR3 region has the DNA TGTGCCAGCAGCCAAGATGGAGTAGCGGGATTCGCCGGGGGAGATACGCAGTATTTT. It yields the protein CASSQDGVAGFAGGDTQYF.